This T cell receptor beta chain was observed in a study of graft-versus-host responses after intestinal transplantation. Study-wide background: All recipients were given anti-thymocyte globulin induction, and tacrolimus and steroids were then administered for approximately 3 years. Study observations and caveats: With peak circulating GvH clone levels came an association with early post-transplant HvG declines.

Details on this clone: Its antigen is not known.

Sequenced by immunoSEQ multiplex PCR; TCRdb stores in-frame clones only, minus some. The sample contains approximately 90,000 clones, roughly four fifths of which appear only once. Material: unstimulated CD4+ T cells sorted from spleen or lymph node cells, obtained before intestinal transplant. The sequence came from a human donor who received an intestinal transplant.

Written as DNA, the CDR3 is TGTGCCAGCAGCTGGGCCCCGTATACGCAGTATTTT. Its protein is CASSWAPYTQYF. The chain has TRBV7-8 and TRBJ2-3; D is unclear. The CDR3 has 12 amino acids. The V and J ends lost 4 bases and 7 bases respectively, with 9 bases between them. Germline lookup yields CDR1 SGHVS and CDR2 FQNEAQ.